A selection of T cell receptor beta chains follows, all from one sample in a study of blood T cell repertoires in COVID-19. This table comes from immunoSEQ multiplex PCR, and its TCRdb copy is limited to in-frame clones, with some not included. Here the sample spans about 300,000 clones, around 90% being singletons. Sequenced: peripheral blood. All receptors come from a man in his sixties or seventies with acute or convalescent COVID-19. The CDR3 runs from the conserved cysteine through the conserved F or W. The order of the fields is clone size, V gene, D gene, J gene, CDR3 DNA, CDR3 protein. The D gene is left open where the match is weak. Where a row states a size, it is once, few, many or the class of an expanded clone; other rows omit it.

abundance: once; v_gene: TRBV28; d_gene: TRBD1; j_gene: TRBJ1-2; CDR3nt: TGTGCCAGCAGTCTAGGACAGGGCTACTATGGCTACACCTTC; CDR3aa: CASSLGQGYYGYTF
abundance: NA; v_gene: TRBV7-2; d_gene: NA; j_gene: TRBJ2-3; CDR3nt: TGTGCCAGCAGCTCCTCGGCGGGGTACACAGATACGCAGTATTTT; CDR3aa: CASSSSAGYTDTQYF
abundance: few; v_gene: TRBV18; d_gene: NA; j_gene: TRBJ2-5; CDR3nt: TGTGCCAGCTCACCGGGGCTGGGAGAGACCCAGTACTTC; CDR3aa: CASSPGLGETQYF
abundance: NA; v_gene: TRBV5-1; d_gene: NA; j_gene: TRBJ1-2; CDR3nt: TGCGCCAGCAGCGATTACGGGGGGGATAACTATGGCTACACCTTC; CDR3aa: CASSDYGGDNYGYTF
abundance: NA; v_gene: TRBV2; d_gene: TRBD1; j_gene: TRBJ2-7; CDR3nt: TGTGCCAGCATACAGGGGGCAGGAGGATACGAGCAGTACTTC; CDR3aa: CASIQGAGGYEQYF
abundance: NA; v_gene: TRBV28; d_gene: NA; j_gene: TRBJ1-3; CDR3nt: TGTGCCAGCAGTTTATTCGGGGGGACTGGAAACACCATATATTTT; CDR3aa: CASSLFGGTGNTIYF
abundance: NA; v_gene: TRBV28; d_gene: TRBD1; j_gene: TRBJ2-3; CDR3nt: TGTGCCAGCAGTCCGGGACAGGGGGCAGATACGCAGTATTTT; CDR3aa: CASSPGQGADTQYF
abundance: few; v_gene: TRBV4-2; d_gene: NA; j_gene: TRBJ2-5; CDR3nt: TGTGCCAGCAGCCAAGAGGCGGGGGAGACCCAGTACTTC; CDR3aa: CASSQEAGETQYF
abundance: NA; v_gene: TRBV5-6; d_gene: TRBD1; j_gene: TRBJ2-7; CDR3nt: TGTGCCAGCAGCCCGGCAGGGGGCGAATTGTTCGAGCAGTACTTC; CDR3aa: CASSPAGGELFEQYF
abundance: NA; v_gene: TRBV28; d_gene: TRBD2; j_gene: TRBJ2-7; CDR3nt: TGTGCCAGCAGTCAACCCGCCCGGACTAGCGGAAATGAGCAGTACTTC; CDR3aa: CASSQPARTSGNEQYF
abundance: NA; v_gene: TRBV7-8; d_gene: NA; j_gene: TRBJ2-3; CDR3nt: TGTGCCAGCAGCTTGGGGCTGGAAACAGATACGCAGTATTTT; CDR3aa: CASSLGLETDTQYF
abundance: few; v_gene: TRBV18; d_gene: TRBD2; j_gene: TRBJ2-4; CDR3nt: TGTGCCAGCTCACCGGGACTAGCGGGAGGCTCGTCCAAAAACATTCAGTACTTC; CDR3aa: CASSPGLAGGSSKNIQYF
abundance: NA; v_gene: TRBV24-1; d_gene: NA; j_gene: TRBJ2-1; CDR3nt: TGTGCCACCAGTGATTTGCGTATTGGCAGGGCCACCTACAATGAGCAGTTCTTC; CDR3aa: CATSDLRIGRATYNEQFF
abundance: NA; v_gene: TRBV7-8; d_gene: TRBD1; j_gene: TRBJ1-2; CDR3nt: TGTGCCAGCAGCTTAGCGGGACAGCAGGGAGGCTACACCTTC; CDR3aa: CASSLAGQQGGYTF
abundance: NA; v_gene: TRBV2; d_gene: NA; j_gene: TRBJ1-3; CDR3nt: TGTGCCAGCAGTGAATCCCGCTCTGGAAACACCATATATTTT; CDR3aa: CASSESRSGNTIYF
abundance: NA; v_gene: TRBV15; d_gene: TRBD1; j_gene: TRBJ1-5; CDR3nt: TGTGCCACCAGCATGGACAGGGGGATTTGGGATCAGCCCCAGCATTTT; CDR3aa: CATSMDRGIWDQPQHF
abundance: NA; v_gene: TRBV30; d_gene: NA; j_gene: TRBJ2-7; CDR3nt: TGTGCCTGGAGTCGGGGTCTAGGCTACGAGCAGTACTTC; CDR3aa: CAWSRGLGYEQYF
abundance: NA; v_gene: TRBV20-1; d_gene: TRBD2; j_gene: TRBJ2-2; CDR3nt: TGCAGTGCTAGTCGGGCCTATACGGGAGGGGGCGGGGAGCTGTTTTTT; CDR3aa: CSASRAYTGGGGELFF
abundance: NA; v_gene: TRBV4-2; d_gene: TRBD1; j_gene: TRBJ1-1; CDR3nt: TGTGCCAGCAGCCAAGGACAGGGGATGAACACTGAAGCTTTCTTT; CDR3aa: CASSQGQGMNTEAFF
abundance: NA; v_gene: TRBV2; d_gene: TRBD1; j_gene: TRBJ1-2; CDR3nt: TGTGCCAGCAGCCGGGACAGGGATGGCTACACCTTC; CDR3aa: CASSRDRDGYTF
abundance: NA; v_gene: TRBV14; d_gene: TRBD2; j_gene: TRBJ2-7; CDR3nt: TGTGCCAGCAGCCAAGGTGGAACTAGCGGGAGGTACGAGCAGTACTTC; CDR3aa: CASSQGGTSGRYEQYF
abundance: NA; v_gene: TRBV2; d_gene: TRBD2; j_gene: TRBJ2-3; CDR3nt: TGTGCCAGCAGTGAGGGTAGCGGGGGGATGGTGCCAGATACGCAGTATTTT; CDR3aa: CASSEGSGGMVPDTQYF
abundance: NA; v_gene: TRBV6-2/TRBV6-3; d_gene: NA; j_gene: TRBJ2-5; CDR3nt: TGTGCCAGCAGTAAGGCGGGACAGGAGACCCAGTACTTC; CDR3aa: CASSKAGQETQYF
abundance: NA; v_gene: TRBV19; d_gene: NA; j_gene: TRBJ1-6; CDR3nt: TGTGCCAGTAGGGGTGTCCGCGGTTCACCCCTCCACTTT; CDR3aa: CASRGVRGSPLHF
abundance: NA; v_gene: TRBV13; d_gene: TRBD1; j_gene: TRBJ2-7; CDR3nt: TGTGCCAGCAGCTTAGGCTCCCTCCAGGGGGTTTCCTACGAGCAGTACTTC; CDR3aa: CASSLGSLQGVSYEQYF
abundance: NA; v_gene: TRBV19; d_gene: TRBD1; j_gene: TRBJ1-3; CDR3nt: TGTGCCAGTAGACCGGACAGGGCCTCTGGAAACACCATATATTTT; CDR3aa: CASRPDRASGNTIYF
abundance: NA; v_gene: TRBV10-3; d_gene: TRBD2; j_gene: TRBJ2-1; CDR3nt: TGTGCCATCAGTTGGACTAGCGGCTACAATGAGCAGTTCTTC; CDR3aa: CAISWTSGYNEQFF
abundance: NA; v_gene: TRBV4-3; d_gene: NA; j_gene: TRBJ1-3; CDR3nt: TGCGCCAGCAGCCAAGAACTCGTCCTCTCTGGAAACACCATATATTTT; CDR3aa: CASSQELVLSGNTIYF
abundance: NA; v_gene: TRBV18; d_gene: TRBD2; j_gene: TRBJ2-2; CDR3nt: TGTGCCAGCTCACCCTCCGCGGGGGGCACCGGGGAGCTGTTTTTT; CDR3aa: CASSPSAGGTGELFF
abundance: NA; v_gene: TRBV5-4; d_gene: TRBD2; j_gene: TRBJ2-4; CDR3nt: TGTGCCAGCAGCCGGGAGGGGGAGGACATTCAGTACTTC; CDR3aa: CASSREGEDIQYF
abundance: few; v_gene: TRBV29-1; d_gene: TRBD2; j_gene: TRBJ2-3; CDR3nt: TGCAGCGTTGATCTTCGGACTAGCGGGAGAGCAGATACGCAGTATTTT; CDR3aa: CSVDLRTSGRADTQYF
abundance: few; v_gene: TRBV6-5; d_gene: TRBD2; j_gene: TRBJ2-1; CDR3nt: TGTGCCAGCAGAAGAGCGGGAGGGCTGAATGAGCAGTTCTTC; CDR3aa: CASRRAGGLNEQFF
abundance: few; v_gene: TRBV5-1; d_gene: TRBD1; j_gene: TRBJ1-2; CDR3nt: TGCGCCAGCAGCGACGGACAGGGTAACTATGGCTACACCTTC; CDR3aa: CASSDGQGNYGYTF
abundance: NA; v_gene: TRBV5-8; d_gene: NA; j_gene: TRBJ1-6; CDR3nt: TGTGCCAGCAGCTCTGGCCGGACGTCAGGGTCTTATGATTCACCCCTCCACTTT; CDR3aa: CASSSGRTSGSYDSPLHF
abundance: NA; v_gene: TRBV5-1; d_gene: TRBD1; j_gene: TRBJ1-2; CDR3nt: TGCGCCAGCAGTCGACAGGGGGGAGATGGCTACACCTTC; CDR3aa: CASSRQGGDGYTF
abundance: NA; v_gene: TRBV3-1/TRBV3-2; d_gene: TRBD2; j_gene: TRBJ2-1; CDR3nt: TGTGCCAGCAGCCCGACTAGCGGGGCCTACAATGAGCAGTTCTTC; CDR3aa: CASSPTSGAYNEQFF